What follows is one T cell receptor (beta chain) and its context. The antigen is undetermined. The record originates from a study of cytomegalovirus exposure and HLA in healthy donors. General study results and limits: The classifier reportedly diagnosed cytomegalovirus status with high specificity and sensitivity. In a later analysis, at a false discovery rate of 0.05, 16,951 TCR beta sequences were associated with HLA alleles. Solely CMV serostatus was available to characterize immune exposure.

Both 60 Vbeta primers and 13 Jbeta primers went into the PCR. Sequencing used immunoSEQ multiplex PCR; TCRdb keeps in-frame clones, though not all of them. The repertoire holds 150,000 to 200,000 clones, with roughly 13% as singletons. The ends were cut back, 5 bases at V and 5 bases at J, with 13 bases in the middle. Germline values: CDR1 MNHEY, CDR2 SVGAGI. The CDR3 runs to 14 residues. Material: PBMCs. This TCR was sampled from a middle-aged man in good health and CMV-seropositive. This chain joins TRBV6-5 and TRBJ1-5; D gene ambiguous. Written as DNA, the CDR3 is TGTGCCAGCAGTCCGACAACCCCCCATCAGCCCCAGCATTTT. Translating gives CASSPTTPHQPQHF.